These 8 T cell receptor beta chains share one sample of origin, sequenced in a study of T-cell reconstitution after alpha-beta-depleted transplantation in children (dated by TCRdb to about 2016). The treatment or condition label here, explained by the study, means: allogeneic hematopoietic cell transplantation with graft depleted of TCRalphabeta T cells and CD19 B cells. The library was prepared using PCR. Sequencing instrument: Illumina HiSeq 2500. To normalize quantification of the TCRbeta repertoire, the TCR libraries were built with molecular barcoding that relied on unique molecular identifiers. The public reads were reprocessed in TCRdb via fastp at Q25 and MiXCR, keeping in-frame beta chains. Each entry merges the rows of one CDR3 protein and shows their most common DNA and genes. The sample table records around 250,000 distinct CDR3 sequences; roughly 24% of these occur just once. The ten largest clones add up to 2.6% of the sample.

The source was PBMCs, collected before TCRalphabeta/CD19-depleted stem cell transplant. The receptor set was obtained from a girl aged 2 to 9 with Fanconi anemia, due to receive a stem cell transplant.

At least ten counts were recorded for this clonotype. In nucleotides, the CDR3 is TGTGCCAGCAGGCTAACTAGCGGGAGCACAGATACGCAGTATTTT. Amino acids: CASRLTSGSTDTQYF. V gene TRBV12-3 or TRBV12-4 combines with J gene TRBJ2-3, with TRBD2 matching over 9 bases. CDR3 length: 15 residues. The junction had 4 bases not matched to a gene; V was cut back by 6 bases and J by 0 bases.

This clonotype showed up many times. This chain connects TRBV20-1 to TRBJ2-3; TRBD2 might be the D (7 bases). The V end was cut by 2 bases, the J end by 6 bases, with 15 bases between. The V gene's germline CDR1 is DFQATT and CDR2 SNEGSKA (reference sequence). This CDR3 has 14 amino acids. The CDR3 bases are TGCAGTGCTAGAATCGGGGGGCACTACGATACGCAGTATTTT. It is translated as CSARIGGHYDTQYF.

In this sample, this clonotype turned up once. The chain links TRBV11-1 to TRBJ2-7; the match to TRBD1 covers 7 bases. The CDR3 has 18 residues. J gave up 3 bases and V 5 bases, and 19 bases lay outside the gene matches. The germline V gene encodes CDR1 SGHAT and CDR2 FQDESV (reference sequence). The CDR3 DNA follows: TGTGCCAGCAGCGGCCCCCAGAAACAGGGGATTAATTACTACGAGCAGTACTTC. Its protein is CASSGPQKQGINYYEQYF.

This clonotype was counted between two and nine times. The chain employs TRBV7-2 and TRBJ2-2; 9 nucleotides agree with TRBD2. This CDR3 is 15 amino acids long. Germline V gene lookup returns CDR1 SGHTA and CDR2 FQGNSA. The V gene end was trimmed by 2 bases and the J gene end by 6 bases; junction bases not matched to a gene: 4. The CDR3 DNA follows: TGTGCCAGCAGCTTACAGAGCGGGGGGCCCGGGGAGCTGTTTTTT. It specifies CASSLQSGGPGELFF.

The CDR3 is CSARDGSGGTDTQYF. DNA of the CDR3: TGCAGTGCTAGAGATGGTAGCGGGGGGACAGATACGCAGTATTTT. This rearrangement joins TRBV20-1 to TRBJ2-3, with 10 bases lining up with TRBD2. Trimming took 0 bases from V and 3 from J; bases not matched to a gene: 3. This CDR3 is built from 15 residues. Germline V gene sequence: CDR1 DFQATT, CDR2 SNEGSKA (reference sequence).

The J gene is TRBJ2-7, the V gene TRBV20-1, with 7 bases matching TRBD1. The CDR3 runs to 17 residues. Trimming took 1 base from V and 0 from J; bases not matched to a gene: 12. The germline V gene encodes CDR1 DFQATT and CDR2 SNEGSKA (reference sequence). In DNA form, the CDR3 reads TGCAGTGCTAGAGCGTTAAGGGGGCTAGAGTACTCCTACGAGCAGTACTTC. Translation: CSARALRGLEYSYEQYF.

This rearrangement joins TRBV5-1 to TRBJ2-1; D may be TRBD1 (5 bases). The CDR3 spans 16 residues. V gave up 2 bases and J gave up 4 bases, with 16 bases separating them. Germline V gene data show CDR1 as SGHRS and CDR2 as YFSETQ. Here the CDR3 DNA reads TGCGCCAGCAGCTTAGGTGACAGACGATTATACAATGAGCAGTTCTTC. Translated, it gives CASSLGDRRLYNEQFF.

V is TRBV7-3 and J is TRBJ2-3; D not certain. The ends were cut back, 5 bases at V and 5 bases at J, with 11 bases in the middle. Germline CDR1 reads SGHTA; CDR2 reads FQGTGA. CDR3 size: 13 residues. The CDR3 sequence is CASSQEAGDTQYF. CDR3 sequence (DNA): TGTGCCAGCAGCCAAGAGGCAGGAGATACGCAGTATTTT.